The clone carrying this T cell receptor (beta chain) came up many times. These data belong to a study of regulatory T cells in long-lasting Graves disease. Specified time point: newly diagnosed GD, antithyroid drugs for less than 3 months. From RNA extracted from PBMCs, the TCR library was made. The CDR3 totals 14 residues. V was pared by 8 bases and J by 1 base, with 14 bases between. CDR1 MNHNS and CDR2 SASEGT come from the germline V gene. Relying on iRepertoire HTBI primers and Arm-PCR of CDR3 regions, the team built TCR beta libraries. Source study methods: Spanning all samples, the identified segments comprised about 62 TRBV and some 14 TRBJ. In TCRdb, the multiplex PCR reads were re-called with MiXCR into one record per CDR3 protein. The V and J calls here are based on TCRdb, not the publication. The data show 620,000 or so distinct CDR3 sequences, roughly 16% seen once. These data are also associated with another study on T cells in Graves' hyperthyroidism and ophthalmopathy. That report notes: Most thyroid-expanded clonotypes above 0.001 were also found in blood.

The sequences come from peripheral blood mononuclear cells (PBMCs), collected at new diagnosis, from a patient treated with antithyroid drugs. V gene TRBV6-1 combines with J gene TRBJ1-1; D is unresolved. This receptor was identified in a woman between 25 and 40 years old with Graves disease. Here the CDR3 DNA reads TGTGCCAGCCGGCCTGGTACAGCGAACACTGAAGCTTTCTTT. Its translation is CASRPGTANTEAFF.